This T cell receptor beta chain is drawn from a study of shared clonotypes between healthy human individuals. Sequencing was performed with immunoSEQ multiplex PCR; in TCRdb, only in-frame clones are kept and a portion is missing. The sample has some 1,600,000 clones, 95% to 99% seen once. Note on this clone: Its cognate antigen is unknown.

In germline, CDR1 is SGHTA, CDR2 FQGNSA. J was trimmed by 4 bases and V by 3 bases; bases with no gene match: 6. The CDR3 loop spans 16 amino acids. Study-wide results and limits: Sharing across several donors was seen in roughly 5% of naive CD4 clonotypes. As a rule, naive subsets had a larger estimated richness than memory subsets.

Donation came from healthy HIV-negative adults that had no recent acute infections or vaccinations. The sequencing input was naive CD4+ T cells sorted from blood. Subset given: CD45RA+ positively selected. The V and J genes are TRBV7-2 and TRBJ2-3, with TRBD2 matching over 11 bases. This clonotype was sampled from a man between 25 and 39 years old in good health. Here the CDR3 DNA reads TGTGCCAGCAGCTTTATAGCGGGGGGGGGCCCAGATACGCAGTATTTT. Amino acid sequence: CASSFIAGGGPDTQYF.